What follows describes a single T cell receptor beta chain. The target of this receptor is not known. No base quality values were provided; no much bigger clone lies one nucleotide off. TCR libraries were generated with the immunoSEQ multiplex PCR assay, using TCR-beta and/or TCR-alpha/delta assays for each sample. Amplified TCR libraries were sequenced on the Illumina high-throughput platform. The study's own analysis went as follows. Clustering and dimensionality reduction relied on pairwise TCRdist distances among GMM-specific receptors from T cells that were either sorted ex vivo or expanded in vitro. Each clinical repertoire received a mean NN-distance score, defined as the average TCRdist to the nearest 10% of tetramer-positive reference sequences. GEM TCR motif frequency was calculated as the fraction of unique TCRs that matched known GEM sequences in V/J usage and CDR3 length. Active tuberculosis was classified by linear discriminant analysis with leave-one-out cross-validation, implemented in scikit-learn. The clones in this table, taken by TCRdb from immuneACCESS, are in-frame only. Not every clone is retained; where verified, under half of the shortfall comes from an unresolved V gene, and the cause of the rest is unknown. For V, J and clone size, that table is used; D and trimming come from the DNA. This sample has over 25,000 clones in its table, and under 95% of those were observed once. In total, the top ten clones hold around 7% of the sample.

The CDR3 runs 15 residues from the cysteine to the phenylalanine. This entry keeps only the CDR3 DNA: 45 bases, framed from base 1. The junction shows trimming of 8 bases on V and 4 bases on J, plus 18 bases between the germline ends. The germline V gene provides CDR1 MNHEY and CDR2 SVGAGI. Read against the paper, the sample's time point label means: new active TB diagnosis, blood taken before or within 7 days of starting treatment. The patients with active tuberculosis were newly diagnosed, HIV-seronegative South African adults aged 18 years or older. Active tuberculosis was confirmed by positive sputum smear microscopy and/or positive M. tuberculosis culture. Unsorted cryopreserved PBMC were immunosequenced, covering on average approximately 98,000 T cells per clinical donor. This sample is part of a study of T cells in tuberculosis (dated by TCRdb to the late 2010s). Concerning the study at large: To characterize T cells specific for the mycobacterial lipid antigen glucose monomycolate (GMM), the study used CD1B tetramers together with high-throughput TCR immunosequencing. In a South African clinical cohort, IGRA-negative adolescents, IGRA-positive adolescents with latent tuberculosis and adults with active tuberculosis were compared, with ten to eleven people in each group. PBMC from patients with active tuberculosis were archived either before the start of standard anti-tuberculosis treatment or within 7 days of starting that treatment. General study outcomes and caveats: Clinical samples were selected based on the availability of cryopreserved specimens, with adults included as active tuberculosis cases and adolescents included as controls. An accuracy of just under 90% (AUROC 0.90) was reached by a classifier using the diverse GMM-specific repertoire, compared with about 70% accuracy when GEM motif frequencies were used. Shorter CDR3-alpha lengths in active tuberculosis patients partly drove the smaller NN-distances, and the TCR-beta difference was not statistically significant. Active tuberculosis TCR-alpha repertoires showed smaller mean NN-distances to GMM-specific TCRs than IGRA-negative controls, suggesting clonal expansion of these TCRs.

The chain employs TRBV6-5 and TRBJ1-5, with no confidently assigned D gene. The receptor's source is an adult with tuberculosis. Some clones in this sample may be carry-over from other donors' samples. The sample in question was PBMCs, obtained at tuberculosis diagnosis. The DNA is TGTGCCAGCGGGCGCCGAGCTACCCAAAATCAGCCCCAGCATTTT. Protein translation: CASGRRATQNQPQHF.